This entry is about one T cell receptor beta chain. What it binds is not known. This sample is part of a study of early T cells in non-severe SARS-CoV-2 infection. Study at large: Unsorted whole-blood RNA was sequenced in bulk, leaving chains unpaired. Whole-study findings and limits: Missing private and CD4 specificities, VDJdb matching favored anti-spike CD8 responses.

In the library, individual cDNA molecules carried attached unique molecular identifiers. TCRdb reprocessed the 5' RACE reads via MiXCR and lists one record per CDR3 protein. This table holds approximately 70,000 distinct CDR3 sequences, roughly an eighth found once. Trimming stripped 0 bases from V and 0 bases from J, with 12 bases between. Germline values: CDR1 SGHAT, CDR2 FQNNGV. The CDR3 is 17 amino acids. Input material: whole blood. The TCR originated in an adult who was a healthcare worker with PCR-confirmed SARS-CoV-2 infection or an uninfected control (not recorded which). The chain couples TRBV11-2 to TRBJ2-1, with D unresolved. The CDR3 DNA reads TGTGCCAGCAGCTTAGATCAGTGGGTCAGCTCCTACAATGAGCAGTTCTTC. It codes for CASSLDQWVSSYNEQFF.